The 13 T cell receptor beta chains below come from one sample, sequenced in a study of blood T cell repertoires in COVID-19. Generated by immunoSEQ multiplex PCR, the TCRdb table keeps only in-frame clones and is missing some. The sample holds more than 200,000 clones, 75% to 90% seen once. The sample consisted of peripheral blood. Receptors were obtained from a woman older than 75 with COVID-19, enrolled during active disease.

This clone was seen a few times. This rearrangement joins TRBV19 to TRBJ1-5; D is unresolved. V was shortened by 7 bases and J by 7 bases, with 17 bases between the two germline ends. Germline assignment: CDR1 LNHDA and CDR2 SQIVND (reference sequence). CDR3 length equals 14 residues. The CDR3 DNA follows: TGTGCCAGTAAGAGAGGGAATACCAGACAGCCCCAGCATTTT. Its protein is CASKRGNTRQPQHF.

The genes are TRBV18 and TRBJ1-3; 8 bases fit TRBD1. This CDR3 has 16 amino acids. The trim removed 1 base at V and 6 bases at J, leaving 8 bases unmatched. Looked up from germline, CDR1 is KGHSH and CDR2 is LQKENI. CDR3 sequence: CASSPLKTGVENTIYF. In DNA form, the CDR3 reads TGTGCCAGCTCACCACTAAAGACAGGGGTCGAAAACACCATATATTTT.

J is TRBJ1-3 and V is TRBV7-3; TRBD1 aligns across 9 bases. The CDR3 contains 14 residues. With V trimmed by 5 bases and J by 4 bases, 3 bases remained unmatched. Germline CDR1 is SGHTA and CDR2 is FQGTGA. The CDR3 is CASSPGTGGNTIYF. The CDR3 DNA sequence: TGTGCCAGCAGCCCCGGGACAGGGGGAAACACCATATATTTT.

In the case of this clone: An end of the junction differs from the germline gene, which may be a read error. The rearrangement links TRBV7-9 to TRBJ2-1; 7 bases map to TRBD1. Germline V CDR1 and CDR2: SEHNR, FQNEAQ (reference sequence). This CDR3 is built from 15 residues. CDR3 sequence: CASSLELRGGASRVF. CDR3 nucleotide sequence: TGTGCCAGCAGCTTAGAATTGAGAGGGGGCGCCTCCCGAGTCTTC.

The chain links TRBV5-1 to TRBJ1-3, with D unclear. Germline V gene sequence: CDR1 SGHRS, CDR2 YFSETQ. CDR3 size: 16 residues. V gave up 0 bases and J gave up 2 bases, with 12 bases separating them. DNA of the CDR3: TGCGCCAGCAGCTTGGCCGTAGCCGAACCTGGAAACACCATATATTTT. Encoded protein: CASSLAVAEPGNTIYF.

This clone was recorded once. This rearrangement joins TRBV7-9 to TRBJ2-7; no definite D call. The CDR3 contains 12 residues. Germline V gene sequence: CDR1 SEHNR, CDR2 FQNEAQ (reference sequence). Trimming left V 2 bases short and J 7 bases short, with 9 bases between. The DNA of the CDR3 is TGTGCCAGCAGCTTAAATTACGGGGAGCAGTACTTC. Translated: CASSLNYGEQYF.

This chain connects TRBV19 to TRBJ2-3; TRBD2 aligns across 9 bases. The CDR3 loop spans 15 amino acids. Looked up from germline, CDR1 is LNHDA and CDR2 is SQIVND (reference sequence). The V gene end was trimmed by 5 bases and the J gene end by 7 bases; junction bases not matched to a gene: 10. The CDR3, as DNA: TGTGCCAGTAGTCGGGGAGCGGGAGGATCGAATACGCAGTATTTT. Its translation: CASSRGAGGSNTQYF.

CDR3 protein: CASTGLRGGPKETQYF. CDR3 sequence (DNA): TGTGCCAGCACGGGTCTACGGGGGGGGCCCAAAGAGACCCAGTACTTC. V gene TRBV2 combines with J gene TRBJ2-5; TRBD2 aligns across 8 bases. Germline V gene sequence: CDR1 SNHLY, CDR2 FYNNEI. CDR3 length: 16 residues. V was pared by 7 bases and J by 3 bases, with 13 bases of the junction left unmatched.

CDR3 in DNA: TGCAGTGTTCCCCTAACAGCTGAAGCTTTCTTT. Translating it yields CSVPLTAEAFF. This rearrangement joins TRBV20-1 to TRBJ1-1; D gene unclear. CDR3 length equals 11 residues. The ends were cut back, 7 bases at V and 6 bases at J, with 12 bases in the middle. The germline V gene encodes CDR1 DFQATT and CDR2 SNEGSKA (reference sequence).

The chain couples TRBV3-1 (or the pseudogene TRBV3-2) to TRBJ2-7, with 10 bases identical to TRBD2. Germline CDR1 LGHDT, CDR2 YNNKEL (reference sequence). This CDR3 contains 15 residues. The V segment lost 1 base and the J segment 3 bases; nucleotides outside the gene matches: 3. CDR3 loop: CASSQGSGGGYEQYF. The DNA of the CDR3 is TGTGCCAGCAGCCAAGGAAGCGGGGGGGGCTACGAGCAGTACTTC.

This clone showed up just a few times. CDR3 loop: CASSLGGPYTYEQYF. The CDR3 nucleotides are TGCGCCAGCAGCTTGGGAGGGCCCTACACCTACGAGCAGTACTTC. The chain links TRBV5-1 to TRBJ2-7; maybe TRBD2 (5 bases). The CDR3 is 15 amino acids. Germline CDR1 and CDR2: SGHRS and YFSETQ. Trimming took 0 bases from V and 2 from J, leaving 12 bases between them.

The V call is TRBV30, the J call TRBJ1-1; 7 bases line up with TRBD1. The length of the CDR3 is 11 residues. CDR1 and CDR2 from the germline V gene are GTSNPN and SVGIG (reference sequence). J gave up 11 bases and V 5 bases, and 8 bases lay outside the gene matches. The CDR3 nucleotides are TGTGCCTGGCAGGGGGTCGGCGTGGCTTTCTTT. This gives the protein CAWQGVGVAFF.

This rearrangement joins TRBV13 to TRBJ2-4, with D perhaps TRBD1 (6 bases). Germline CDR1 PRHDT, CDR2 FYEKMQ (reference sequence). The CDR3 runs 14 residues. Trimming left V 2 bases short and J 8 bases short, with 13 bases between. In DNA, the CDR3 is TGTGCCAGCAGCTTACTGACCGAGGGGGACATTCAGTACTTC. It yields the protein CASSLLTEGDIQYF.